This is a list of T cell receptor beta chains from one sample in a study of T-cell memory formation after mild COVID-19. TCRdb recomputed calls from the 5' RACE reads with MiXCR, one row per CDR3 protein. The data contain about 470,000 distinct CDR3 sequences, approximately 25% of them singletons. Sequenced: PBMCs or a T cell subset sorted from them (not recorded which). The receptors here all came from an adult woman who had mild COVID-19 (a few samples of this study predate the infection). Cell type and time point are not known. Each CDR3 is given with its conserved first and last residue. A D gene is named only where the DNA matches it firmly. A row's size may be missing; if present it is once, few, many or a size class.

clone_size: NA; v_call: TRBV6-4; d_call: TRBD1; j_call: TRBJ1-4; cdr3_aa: CAIGDRRTNEKLFF; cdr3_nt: TGTGCCATAGGGGACAGACGGACTAATGAAAAACTGTTTTTT
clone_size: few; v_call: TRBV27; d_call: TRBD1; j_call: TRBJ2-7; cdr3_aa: CASSFGGQGREQYF; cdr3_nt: TGTGCCAGCAGTTTCGGGGGACAGGGTCGGGAGCAGTACTTC
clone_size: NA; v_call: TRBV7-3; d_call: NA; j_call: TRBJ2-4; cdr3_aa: CASSAGLDLTKNIQYF; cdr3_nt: TGTGCCAGCAGCGCCGGACTTGACTTGACCAAAAACATTCAGTACTTC
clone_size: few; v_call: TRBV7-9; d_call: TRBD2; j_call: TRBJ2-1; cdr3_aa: CASSQLAGGPSEQFF; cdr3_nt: TGTGCCAGCAGTCAACTAGCGGGAGGGCCTAGTGAGCAGTTCTTC
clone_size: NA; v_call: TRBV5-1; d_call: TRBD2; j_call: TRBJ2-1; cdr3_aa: CASSFASGDNNEQFF; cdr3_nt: TGCGCCAGCAGCTTCGCTAGCGGGGATAACAATGAGCAGTTCTTC
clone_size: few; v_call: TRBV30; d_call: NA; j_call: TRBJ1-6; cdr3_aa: CAWGQTENSPLHF; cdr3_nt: TGTGCCTGGGGCCAGACAGAAAATTCACCCCTCCACTTT
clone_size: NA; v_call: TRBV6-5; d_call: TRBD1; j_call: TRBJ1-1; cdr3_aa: CASREGGQGLKAEAFF; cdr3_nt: TGTGCCAGCAGGGAGGGGGGACAGGGGTTAAAAGCTGAAGCTTTCTTT
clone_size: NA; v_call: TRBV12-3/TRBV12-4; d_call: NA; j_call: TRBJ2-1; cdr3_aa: CASSLAGGGSSYNEQFF; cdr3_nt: TGTGCCAGCAGTTTAGCGGGGGGCGGAAGCTCCTACAATGAGCAGTTCTTC
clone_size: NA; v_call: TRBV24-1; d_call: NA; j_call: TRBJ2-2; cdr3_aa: CATSTRSNTGELFF; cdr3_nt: TGTGCCACCAGCACTAGATCGAACACCGGGGAGCTGTTTTTT
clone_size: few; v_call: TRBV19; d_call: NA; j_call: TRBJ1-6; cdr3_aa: CASADQGGGHSPLHF; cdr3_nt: TGTGCCAGTGCCGACCAGGGAGGGGGACATTCACCCCTCCACTTT
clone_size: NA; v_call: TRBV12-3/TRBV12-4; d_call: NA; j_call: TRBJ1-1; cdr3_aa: CASSDELLGEAFF; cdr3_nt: TGTGCCAGCAGCGATGAACTCTTAGGGGAAGCTTTCTTT
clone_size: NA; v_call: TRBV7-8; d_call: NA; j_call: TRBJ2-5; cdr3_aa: CASSLRGSLGTQYF; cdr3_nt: TGTGCCAGCAGCTTAAGGGGATCTCTGGGGACCCAGTACTTC
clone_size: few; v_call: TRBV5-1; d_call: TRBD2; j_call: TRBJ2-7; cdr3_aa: CASSDSGSAHEQYF; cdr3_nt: TGCGCCAGCTCGGATAGCGGGAGCGCGCACGAGCAGTACTTC
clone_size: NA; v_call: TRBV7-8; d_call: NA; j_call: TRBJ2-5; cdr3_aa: CASTQRGLAGTQYF; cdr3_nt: TGTGCCAGCACCCAGAGAGGACTGGCGGGGACCCAGTACTTC
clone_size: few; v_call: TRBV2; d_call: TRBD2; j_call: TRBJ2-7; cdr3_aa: CASRPSGVTYEQYF; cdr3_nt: TGTGCCAGCAGGCCTAGCGGGGTAACCTACGAGCAGTACTTC
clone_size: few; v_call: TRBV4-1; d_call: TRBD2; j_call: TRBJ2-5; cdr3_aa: CASSLPSGGEETQYF; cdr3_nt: TGCGCCAGCAGCCTCCCTAGCGGGGGGGAAGAGACCCAGTACTTC
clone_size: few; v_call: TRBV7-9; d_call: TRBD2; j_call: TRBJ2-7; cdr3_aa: CASSLVREGLLEQYF; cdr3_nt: TGTGCCAGCAGCTTAGTGCGGGAGGGCCTTCTCGAGCAGTACTTC
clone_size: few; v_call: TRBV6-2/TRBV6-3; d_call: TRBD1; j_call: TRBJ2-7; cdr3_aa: CASRPTGQGTYEQYF; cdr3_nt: TGTGCCAGCAGACCCACCGGACAGGGAACCTACGAGCAGTACTTC
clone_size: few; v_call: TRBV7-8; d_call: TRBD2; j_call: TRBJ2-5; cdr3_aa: CASSSGAGKETQYF; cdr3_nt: TGTGCCAGCAGCAGTGGAGCGGGGAAAGAGACCCAGTACTTC
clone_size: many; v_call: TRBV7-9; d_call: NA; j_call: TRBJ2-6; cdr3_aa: CASSLVSGANVLTF; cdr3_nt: TGTGCCAGCAGCTTAGTCTCTGGGGCCAACGTCCTGACTTTC
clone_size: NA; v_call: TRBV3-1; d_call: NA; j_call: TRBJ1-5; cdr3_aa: CASSRASGQPQHF; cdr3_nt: TGTGCCAGCAGCCGTGCCAGTGGTCAGCCCCAGCATTTT
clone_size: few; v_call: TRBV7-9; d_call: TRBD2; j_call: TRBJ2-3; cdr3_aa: CASSPGDYTDTQYF; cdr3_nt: TGTGCCAGCAGCCCGGGGGACTACACAGATACGCAGTATTTT
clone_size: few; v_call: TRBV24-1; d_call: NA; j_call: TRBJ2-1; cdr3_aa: CATSDSGHRDRYNEQFF; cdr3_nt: TGTGCCACCAGTGATTCGGGACACCGGGACCGCTACAATGAGCAGTTCTTC
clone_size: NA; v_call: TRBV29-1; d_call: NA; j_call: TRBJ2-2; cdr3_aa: CSVARAAGELFF; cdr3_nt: TGCAGCGTTGCCAGGGCGGCCGGGGAGCTGTTTTTT
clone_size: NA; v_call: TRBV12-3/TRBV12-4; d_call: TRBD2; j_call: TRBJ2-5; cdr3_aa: CASRKTSGGETQYF; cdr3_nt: TGTGCCAGCAGGAAAACTAGCGGGGGGGAGACCCAGTACTTC
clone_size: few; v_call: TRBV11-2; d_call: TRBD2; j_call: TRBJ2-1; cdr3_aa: CASSLEGVGTSVYEQFF; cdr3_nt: TGTGCCAGCAGCTTAGAAGGGGTCGGGACTAGCGTCTATGAGCAGTTCTTC
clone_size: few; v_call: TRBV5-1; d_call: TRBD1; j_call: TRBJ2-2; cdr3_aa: CASSLETGENTGELFF; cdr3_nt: TGCGCCAGCAGCTTGGAAACAGGGGAGAACACCGGGGAGCTGTTTTTT
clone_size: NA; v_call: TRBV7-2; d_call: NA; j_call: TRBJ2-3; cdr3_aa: CASSLVSNTDTQYF; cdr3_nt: TGTGCCAGCAGCTTAGTCTCGAACACAGATACGCAGTATTTT
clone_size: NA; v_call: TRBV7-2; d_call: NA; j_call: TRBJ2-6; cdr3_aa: CASSLRSAGANVLTF; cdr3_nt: TGTGCCAGCAGCTTAAGGTCGGCTGGGGCCAACGTCCTGACTTTC
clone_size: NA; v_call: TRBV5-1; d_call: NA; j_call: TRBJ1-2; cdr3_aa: CASSLSPGRGYTF; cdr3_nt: TGCGCCAGCAGCTTGTCGCCAGGGCGAGGCTACACCTTC
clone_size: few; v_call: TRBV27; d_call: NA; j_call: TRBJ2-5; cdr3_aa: CASSLSWDDQETQYF; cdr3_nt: TGTGCCAGCAGTTTATCCTGGGACGACCAAGAGACCCAGTACTTC